This T cell receptor beta chain is drawn from a study of T-cell memory formation after mild COVID-19. TCRdb independently ran MiXCR on the 5' RACE reads; one entry per CDR3 protein. The sample carries tens of thousands of distinct CDR3 sequences, roughly 23% recorded once. Trimming removed 1 base at V and 6 bases at J, with 10 bases between. Germline CDR1 and CDR2: SEHNR and FQNEAQ (reference sequence). This CDR3 comprises 14 residues. This clonotype was counted between two and nine times. The J gene is TRBJ1-5, the V gene TRBV7-9, with unresolved D. The receptor was derived from a man aged 18 to 29 who had mild COVID-19 (a few samples of this study predate the infection). Cell type and time point are not known. Material for sequencing was PBMCs or a T cell subset sorted from them (not recorded which). Written as DNA, the CDR3 is TGTGCCAGCAGCTTAGGGTACGGAGCTCAGCCCCAGCATTTT. Encoded protein: CASSLGYGAQPQHF.